Below are 15 T cell receptor beta chains sequenced from a single sample in a study of cytotoxic CD8 clonotypes in ibrutinib-treated CLL. TCRdb's copy holds only in-frame clones and misses some; the assay was immunoSEQ multiplex PCR. The sample records 160,000 or so clones, 70% to 85% being singletons. Sequencing used PBMCs, obtained after 24 months of ibrutinib treatment. The source of these receptors is a human donor with chronic lymphocytic leukemia.

V usage is TRBV11-3 and J usage is TRBJ1-1, with D possibly being TRBD1 (5 bases). CDR3 length equals 14 residues. Germline V gene data show CDR1 as SGHNT and CDR2 as YENEEA. V lost 2 bases and J lost 0, with 7 bases in between. For the CDR3, the DNA is TGTGCCAGCAGCTTAACAGGCGTGAACACTGAAGCTTTCTTT. Translated: CASSLTGVNTEAFF. The complete variable domain, with remaining parts taken from reference TRBV11-3 and TRBJ1-1, reads EAGVVQSPRYKIIEKKQPVAFWCNPISGHNTLYWYLQNLGQGPELLIRYENEEAVDDSQLPKDRFSAERLKGVDSTLKIQPAELGDSAVYLCASSLTGVNTEAFFGQGTRLTVV.

This clone was detected once. The chain is built from TRBV28 and TRBJ2-4, with TRBD1 matching 9 bases. V shed 5 bases, J shed 8 bases, and the junction held 7 bases outside the gene matches. CDR1 is MDHEN and CDR2 is SYDVKM in the germline V gene. There are 14 residues in the CDR3. The CDR3 sequence is CASSPPGQGYIQYF. The CDR3 nucleotides read TGTGCCAGCAGTCCCCCGGGACAGGGTTACATTCAGTACTTC.

The chain carries TRBV19 and TRBJ2-5; 13 nucleotides agree with TRBD2. The CDR3 has 16 residues. The germline V gene encodes CDR1 LNHDA and CDR2 SQIVND (reference sequence). V lost 6 bases, J lost 5 bases, and 9 bases stayed unmatched. CDR3 nucleotide sequence: TGTGCCAGTAGGACTAGCGGGAGGTCTATCAGGGAGACCCAGTACTTC. Translating gives CASRTSGRSIRETQYF.

The chain couples TRBV7-2 to TRBJ2-7; 7 nucleotides match TRBD2. CDR1 and CDR2 (germline): SGHTA, FQGNSA. The CDR3 length is 17 residues. V dropped 1 base and J dropped 2; count of bases not matched to a gene: 11. CDR3 in amino acids: CASSLGPGGGGAYEQYF. CDR3 DNA: TGTGCCAGCAGCTTAGGCCCTGGGGGGGGAGGGGCCTACGAGCAGTACTTC.

CDR3 bases: TGCAGTGCTATGGGGGACAGCGGAGCTTTCTTT. It codes for CSAMGDSGAFF. This chain uses TRBV20-1 with TRBJ1-1; 7 bases line up with TRBD1. V shed 4 bases and J 10 bases; nucleotides not matched to a gene: 6. Germline V gene lookup returns CDR1 DFQATT and CDR2 SNEGSKA (reference sequence). The CDR3 extends over 11 amino acids.

This clone was observed a single time. V is TRBV29-1 and J is TRBJ2-7, with D hard to call. Germline CDR1 reads SQVTM; CDR2 reads ANQGSEA. The CDR3 is made up of 12 amino acids. V was clipped by 6 bases and J by 2 bases, with 11 bases between them. CDR3 sequence: CSVCDDTYEQYF. The CDR3 region has the DNA TGCAGCGTCTGTGACGACACCTACGAGCAGTACTTC.

This chain joins TRBV13 and TRBJ2-2; D ambiguous. V lost 2 bases to trimming and J lost 4 bases, with 11 bases between them. Germline loops: CDR1 PRHDT, CDR2 FYEKMQ (reference sequence). CDR3 length: 15 residues. The CDR3 loop is CASSLRTVGTGELFF. The DNA of the CDR3 is TGTGCCAGCAGCTTAAGAACAGTGGGCACCGGGGAGCTGTTTTTT.

The chain uses TRBV28 and TRBJ2-4, with a possible D match to TRBD2 (7 bases). This CDR3 has 14 residues. CDR1 and CDR2 from the germline V gene are MDHEN and SYDVKM. With 8 bases removed from V and 1 base from J, the gap between germline ends came to 12 bases. For the CDR3, the DNA is TGTGCCAGCCGGGGAGGGGGGGCCAAAAACATTCAGTACTTC. This codes for CASRGGGAKNIQYF.

V and J are TRBV27 and TRBJ1-5, with 9 nucleotides matching TRBD1. The germline V gene has CDR1 MNHEY and CDR2 SMNVEV (reference sequence). The CDR3 covers 16 residues. V gave up 5 bases and J gave up 4 bases; unmatched junction bases: 9. The CDR3 loop reads CASSHSSQGANQPQHF. CDR3 sequence (DNA): TGTGCCAGCAGTCACTCCTCACAGGGGGCAAATCAGCCCCAGCATTTT.

The rearrangement joins TRBV7-9 to TRBJ1-4; D remains ambiguous. V shed 5 bases and J shed 0 bases, with 10 bases lying between them. Germline V gene data show CDR1 as SEHNR and CDR2 as FQNEAQ (reference sequence). The CDR3 runs 15 residues. The CDR3 DNA sequence: TGTGCCAGCAGCAGATACTCTGCAACTAATGAAAAACTGTTTTTT. Protein sequence: CASSRYSATNEKLFF. The variable domain in full, completed from reference TRBV7-9 and TRBJ1-4, reads DTGVSQNPRHKITKRGQNVTFRCDPISEHNRLYWYRQTLGQGPEFLTYFQNEAQLEKSRLLSDRFSAERPKGSFSTLEIQRTEQGDSAMYLCASSRYSATNEKLFFGSGTQLSVL.

The CDR3 DNA sequence: TGTGCCAGCAGCTTGATCGGGACAGGGCCATATGGCTACACCTTC. Protein product: CASSLIGTGPYGYTF. This chain joins TRBV5-8 and TRBJ1-2; 9 nucleotides line up with TRBD1. There are 15 residues in the CDR3. The germline gives CDR1 SGHTS, CDR2 YDEGEE. Trimming at V came to 1 base and at J to 5 bases, leaving 6 bases not matched to a gene.

The gene calls are TRBV9 and TRBJ2-1; maybe TRBD2 (6 bases). Looked up from germline, CDR1 is SGDLS and CDR2 is YYNGEE. The CDR3 is 16 residues long. V lost 0 bases and J 2 bases, leaving 12 bases between the germline ends. The chain's CDR3 is CASSVEGLGTYNEQFF. In DNA, the CDR3 is TGTGCCAGCAGCGTAGAGGGACTGGGGACCTACAATGAGCAGTTCTTC.

The gene calls are TRBV6-5 and TRBJ1-2; D is unclear. The germline CDR1 and CDR2 sequences are MNHEY and SVGAGI. The CDR3 is 12 residues long. Trimming took off 5 bases at V and 8 bases at J, with 12 bases between the two ends. The chain's CDR3 is CASSPNRAGYTF. Written as DNA, the CDR3 is TGTGCCAGCAGTCCCAACCGAGCGGGCTACACCTTC.

The genes are TRBV7-6 and TRBJ2-5; 8 nucleotides align to TRBD1. There are 15 residues in the CDR3. In germline, CDR1 is SGHVS, CDR2 FNYEAQ. The ends lost 3 bases at V and 3 bases at J; junction bases unmatched: 6. The CDR3: CASSLGAGGKETQYF. In DNA, the CDR3 is TGTGCCAGCAGCTTGGGGGCAGGGGGCAAAGAGACCCAGTACTTC.

In the case of this clone: The sample contains more than one DNA sequence encoding this CDR3. The chain couples TRBV5-1 to TRBJ2-3; 7 bases are shared with TRBD1. The V gene end was trimmed by 2 bases and the J gene end by 4 bases; junction bases not matched to a gene: 1. Germline CDR1 SGHRS, CDR2 YFSETQ. This CDR3 has 13 residues. The CDR3 bases are TGCGCCAGCAGCTTAACAGGGGCAGATACGCAGTATTTT. This sequence encodes CASSLTGADTQYF.